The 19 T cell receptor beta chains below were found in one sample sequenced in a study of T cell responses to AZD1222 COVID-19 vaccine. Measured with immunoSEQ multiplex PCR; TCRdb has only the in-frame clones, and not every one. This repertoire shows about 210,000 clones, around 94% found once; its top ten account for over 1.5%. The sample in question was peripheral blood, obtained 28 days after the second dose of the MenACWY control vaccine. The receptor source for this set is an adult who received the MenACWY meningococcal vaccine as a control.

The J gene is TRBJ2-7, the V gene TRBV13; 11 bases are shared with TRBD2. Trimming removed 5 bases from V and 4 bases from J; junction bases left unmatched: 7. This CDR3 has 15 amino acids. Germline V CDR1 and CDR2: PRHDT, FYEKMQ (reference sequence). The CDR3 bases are TGTGCCAGCAGCACCAGACTAGCGGGGCTATACGAGCAGTACTTC. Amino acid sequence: CASSTRLAGLYEQYF. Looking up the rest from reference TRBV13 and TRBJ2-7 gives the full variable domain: AAGVIQSPRHLIKEKRETATLKCYPIPRHDTVYWYQQGPGQDPQFLISFYEKMQSDKGSIPDRFSAQQFSDYHSELNMSSLELGDSALYFCASSTRLAGLYEQYFGPGTRLTVT.

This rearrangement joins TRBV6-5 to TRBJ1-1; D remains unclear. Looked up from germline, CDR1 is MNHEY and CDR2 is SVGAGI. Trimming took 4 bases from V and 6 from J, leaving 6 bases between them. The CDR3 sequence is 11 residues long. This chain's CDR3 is CASSSRAEAFF. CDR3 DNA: TGTGCCAGCAGTTCACGAGCTGAAGCTTTCTTT.

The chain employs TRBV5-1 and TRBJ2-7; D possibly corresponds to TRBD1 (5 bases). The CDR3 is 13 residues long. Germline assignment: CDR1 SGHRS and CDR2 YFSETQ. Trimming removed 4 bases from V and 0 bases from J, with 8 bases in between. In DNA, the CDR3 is TGCGCCAGCAGCATTGACAGCTCCTACGAGCAGTACTTC. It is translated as CASSIDSSYEQYF.

CDR3 in amino acids: CASSLGNRGGEQFF. CDR3 nucleotides: TGTGCCAGCAGCTTAGGTAACCGAGGGGGCGAGCAGTTCTTC. The chain carries TRBV7-2 and TRBJ2-1; 7 nucleotides line up with TRBD1. Per germline, CDR1 SGHTA and CDR2 FQGNSA. CDR3 length equals 14 residues. The junction had 7 bases not matched to a gene; V was cut back by 1 base and J by 10 bases. The full variable domain, completed using reference TRBV7-2 and TRBJ2-1, is GAGVSQSPSNKVTEKGKDVELRCDPISGHTALYWYRQSLGQGLEFLIYFQGNSAPDKSGLPSDRFSAERTGGSVSTLTIQRTQQEDSAVYLCASSLGNRGGEQFFGPGTRLTVL.

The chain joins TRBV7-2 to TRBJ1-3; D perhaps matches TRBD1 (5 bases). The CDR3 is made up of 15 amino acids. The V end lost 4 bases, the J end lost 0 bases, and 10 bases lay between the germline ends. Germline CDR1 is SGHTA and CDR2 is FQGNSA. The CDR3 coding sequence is TGTGCCAGCAGCTCGCCGACAGACTCTGGAAACACCATATATTTT. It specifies CASSSPTDSGNTIYF.

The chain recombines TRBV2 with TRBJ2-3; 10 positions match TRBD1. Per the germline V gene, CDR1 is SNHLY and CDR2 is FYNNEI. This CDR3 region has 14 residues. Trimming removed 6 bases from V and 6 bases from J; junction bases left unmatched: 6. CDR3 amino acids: CASSPGQGLDTQYF. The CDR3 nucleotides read TGTGCCAGCAGCCCGGGACAGGGGCTGGATACGCAGTATTTT.

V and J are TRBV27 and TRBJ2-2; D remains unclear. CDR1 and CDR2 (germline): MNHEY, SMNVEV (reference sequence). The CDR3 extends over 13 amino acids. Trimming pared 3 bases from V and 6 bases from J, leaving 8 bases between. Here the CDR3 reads CASSFPQAGELFF. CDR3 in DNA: TGTGCCAGCAGTTTTCCGCAGGCCGGGGAGCTGTTTTTT.

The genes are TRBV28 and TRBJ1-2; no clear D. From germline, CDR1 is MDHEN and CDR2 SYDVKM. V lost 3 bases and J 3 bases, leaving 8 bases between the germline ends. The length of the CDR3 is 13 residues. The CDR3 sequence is CASSLLQDYGYTF. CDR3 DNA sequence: TGTGCCAGCAGTTTGCTTCAGGACTATGGCTACACCTTC.

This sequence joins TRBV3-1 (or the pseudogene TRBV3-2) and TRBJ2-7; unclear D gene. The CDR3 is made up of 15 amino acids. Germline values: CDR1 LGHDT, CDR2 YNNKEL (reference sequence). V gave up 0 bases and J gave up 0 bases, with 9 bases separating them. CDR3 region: CASSQEFTGSYEQYF. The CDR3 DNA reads TGTGCCAGCAGCCAAGAGTTCACGGGCTCCTACGAGCAGTACTTC.

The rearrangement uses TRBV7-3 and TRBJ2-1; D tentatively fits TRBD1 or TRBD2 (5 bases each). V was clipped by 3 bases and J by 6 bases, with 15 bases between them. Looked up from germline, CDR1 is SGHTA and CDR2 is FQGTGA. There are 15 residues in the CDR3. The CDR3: CASSLTPGAANEQFF. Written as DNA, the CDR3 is TGTGCCAGCAGCTTGACCCCCGGGGCGGCCAATGAGCAGTTCTTC.

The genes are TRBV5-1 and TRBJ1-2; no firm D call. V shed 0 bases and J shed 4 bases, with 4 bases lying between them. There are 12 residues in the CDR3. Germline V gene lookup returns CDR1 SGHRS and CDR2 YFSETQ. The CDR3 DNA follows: TGCGCCAGCAGCTTGGCATTCTATGGCTACACCTTC. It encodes CASSLAFYGYTF.

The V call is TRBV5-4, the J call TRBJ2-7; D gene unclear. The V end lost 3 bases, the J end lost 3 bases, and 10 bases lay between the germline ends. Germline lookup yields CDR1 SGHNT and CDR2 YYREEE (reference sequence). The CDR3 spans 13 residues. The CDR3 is CASSSRGIYEQYF. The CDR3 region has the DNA TGTGCCAGCAGCTCCCGTGGAATCTACGAGCAGTACTTC.

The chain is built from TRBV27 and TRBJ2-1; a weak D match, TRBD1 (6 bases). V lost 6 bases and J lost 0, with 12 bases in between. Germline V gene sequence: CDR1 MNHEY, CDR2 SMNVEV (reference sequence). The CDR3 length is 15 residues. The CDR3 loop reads CASRLTGLSYNEQFF. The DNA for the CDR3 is TGTGCCAGCAGACTTACAGGGCTCTCCTACAATGAGCAGTTCTTC.

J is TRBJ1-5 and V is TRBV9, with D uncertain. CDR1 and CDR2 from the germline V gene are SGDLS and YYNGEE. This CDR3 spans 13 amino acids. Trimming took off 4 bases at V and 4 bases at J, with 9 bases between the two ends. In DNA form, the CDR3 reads TGTGCCAGCAGCACAGACGGAAATCAGCCCCAGCATTTT. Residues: CASSTDGNQPQHF.

This chain's CDR3 is CASSKPTGRYTF. CDR3 DNA sequence: TGTGCCAGCAGTAAACCGACAGGACGCTACACCTTC. The chain links TRBV12-3 or TRBV12-4 to TRBJ1-2, with a possible D match to TRBD1 (6 bases). The CDR3 totals 12 residues. The ends were cut back, 5 bases at V and 9 bases at J, with 13 bases in the middle.

The CDR3 region has the DNA TGCGCCAGCAGCTTGGCAGTCGGGAGAGGTAGCTCCTACGAGCAGTACTTC. It specifies CASSLAVGRGSSYEQYF. The V and J genes are TRBV5-1 and TRBJ2-7; tentative D call: TRBD2 (6 bases). Germline CDR1 and CDR2: SGHRS and YFSETQ. This CDR3 region has 17 residues. Trimming removed 0 bases from V and 0 bases from J, with 16 bases in between. Full variable domain (rest looked up from reference TRBV5-1 and TRBJ2-7): KAGVTQTPRYLIKTRGQQVTLSCSPISGHRSVSWYQQTPGQGLQFLFEYFSETQRNKGNFPGRFSGRQFSNSRSEMNVSTLELGDSALYLCASSLAVGRGSSYEQYFGPGTRLTVT.

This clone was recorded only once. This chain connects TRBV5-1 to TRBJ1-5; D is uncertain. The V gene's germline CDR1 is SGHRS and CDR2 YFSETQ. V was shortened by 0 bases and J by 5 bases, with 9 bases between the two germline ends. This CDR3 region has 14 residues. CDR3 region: CASSLEPRDQPQHF. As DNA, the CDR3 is TGCGCCAGCAGCTTGGAGCCCCGGGATCAGCCCCAGCATTTT.

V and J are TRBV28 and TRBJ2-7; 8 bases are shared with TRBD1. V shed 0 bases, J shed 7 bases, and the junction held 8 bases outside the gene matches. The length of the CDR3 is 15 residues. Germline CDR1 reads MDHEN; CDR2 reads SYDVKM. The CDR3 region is CASSLWAGGSGEQYF. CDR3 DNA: TGTGCCAGCAGTTTATGGGCAGGGGGCTCGGGTGAGCAGTACTTC.

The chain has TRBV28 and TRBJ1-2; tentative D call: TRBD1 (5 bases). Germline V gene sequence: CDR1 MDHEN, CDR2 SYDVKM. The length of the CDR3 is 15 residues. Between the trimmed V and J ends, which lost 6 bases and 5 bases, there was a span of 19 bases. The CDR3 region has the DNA TGTGCCAGCAGCCTTAACGACAGAGGCGGTTATGGCTACACCTTC. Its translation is CASSLNDRGGYGYTF.